Following are 12 T cell receptor beta chains from one sample sequenced in a study of shared clonotypes between healthy human individuals (TCRdb year 2020). Libraries were prepared through the immunoSEQ multiplex PCR assay. TCRdb's version of the immuneACCESS table is confined to in-frame rearrangements and falls short of the full clone set. An unresolved V gene accounts for under half of the shortfall where checked; the remainder is of unknown origin. The sample profile shows over a million clones; roughly 95% of them were found once. Of the sample, 0.95% to 1.5% falls within the top ten clones. Sequenced input: naive CD4+ T cells sorted from blood. This sample's cell subset or site label indicates: CD45RA+ positively selected. Every receptor here comes from a man aged 25 to 45 in good health.

This chain uses TRBV4-1 with TRBJ2-4, with a weak D call TRBD2 (5 bases). Germline CDR1 MGHRA, CDR2 YSYEKL. CDR3 length: 12 residues. V was cut by 1 base and J by 14 bases, with 12 bases left in between. This chain's CDR3 is CASSQVASYKYF. Written as DNA, the CDR3 is TGCGCCAGCAGCCAAGTTGCTAGCTATAAGTACTTC.

The chain joins TRBV2 to TRBJ1-5; maybe TRBD1 (5 bases). The CDR3 has 12 residues. V shed 3 bases and J shed 7 bases, with 7 bases lying between them. The germline CDR1 and CDR2 sequences are SNHLY and FYNNEI. This CDR3 reads CASSDRAQPQHF. In DNA, the CDR3 is TGTGCCAGCAGTGACAGGGCCCAGCCCCAGCATTTT.

The chain combines TRBV28 with TRBJ2-2; 7 bases are shared with TRBD2. Trimming at V came to 2 bases and at J to 8 bases, leaving 14 bases not matched to a gene. The CDR3 covers 17 residues. The germline V gene encodes CDR1 MDHEN and CDR2 SYDVKM. CDR3 protein: CASSLAATSRVMGELFF. The DNA of the CDR3 is TGTGCCAGCAGTTTAGCCGCGACTAGCCGGGTTATGGGGGAGCTGTTTTTT.

This clone was seen once. In nucleotides, the CDR3 is TGTGCCACCGGGGTTGGGGTAGGGGCAGATACGCAGTATTTT. Translated: CATGVGVGADTQYF. J is TRBJ2-3 and V is TRBV19; D may be TRBD1 or TRBD2 (5 bases each). The CDR3 has 14 residues. Germline V gene lookup returns CDR1 LNHDA and CDR2 SQIVND (reference sequence). The V end was cut by 10 bases, the J end by 4 bases, with 18 bases between.

CDR3 coding DNA: TGTGCCAGCAGTTGGTCCAGCGGGAGCTCCTACAATGAGCAGTTCTTC. It specifies CASSWSSGSSYNEQFF. The chain joins TRBV11-2 to TRBJ2-1; 8 positions agree with TRBD2. The CDR3 covers 16 residues. Trimming took 6 bases from V and 0 from J; bases not matched to a gene: 7. Germline V CDR1 and CDR2: SGHAT, FQNNGV.

This chain uses TRBV11-2 with TRBJ1-2, with TRBD1 matching 7 bases. V was pared by 8 bases and J by 5 bases, with 11 bases of the junction left unmatched. Germline loops: CDR1 SGHAT, CDR2 FQNNGV. The CDR3 length is 14 residues. The CDR3 reads CASPSGGQRYGYTF. CDR3 bases: TGTGCCAGCCCATCGGGGGGACAGCGATATGGCTACACCTTC.

This clone was counted a few times. The V gene is TRBV7-9, the J gene TRBJ2-3; D might be TRBD1 or TRBD2, each matching 5 bases. Trimming took 5 bases from V and 7 from J, leaving 22 bases between them. Germline V gene data show CDR1 as SEHNR and CDR2 as FQNEAQ (reference sequence). This CDR3 comprises 16 residues. The CDR3 region is CASSRAGTAVVNTQYF. The DNA for the CDR3 is TGTGCCAGCAGCCGTGCCGGGACCGCAGTAGTGAATACGCAGTATTTT.

CDR3 nucleotide sequence: TGTGCCAGCAGCCCCAGGGGGGGACAGACCACAGATACGCAGTATTTT. This gives the protein CASSPRGGQTTDTQYF. The genes are TRBV9 and TRBJ2-3; possibly TRBD1 or TRBD2 for D (7 bases each). Trimming left V 4 bases short and J 2 bases short, with 17 bases between. The CDR3 covers 16 residues. In germline, CDR1 is SGDLS, CDR2 YYNGEE.

The chain couples TRBV19 to TRBJ1-2; D gene ambiguous. Germline V gene data show CDR1 as LNHDA and CDR2 as SQIVND (reference sequence). The CDR3 extends over 14 amino acids. Trimming cost V 3 bases and J 5 bases, with 13 bases left between them. The CDR3 nucleotides are TGTGCCAGTAGTATGGTCGCAGGTTCTTATGGCTACACCTTC. The encoded protein is CASSMVAGSYGYTF.

The chain joins TRBV4-1 to TRBJ1-5, with 9 bases that match TRBD1. The CDR3 loop spans 19 amino acids. Germline trimming cut 3 bases from V and 1 base from J; bases unmatched to any gene: 13. Germline-derived CDR1 and CDR2 are MGHRA and YSYEKL. CDR3 nucleotides: TGCGCCAGCAGCCACCCTAGGGACAGGGTGGGTCGGAGCAATCAGCCCCAGCATTTT. Protein: CASSHPRDRVGRSNQPQHF.

This clone was picked up one time. This sample includes further DNA sequences coding for the same CDR3. The chain employs TRBV19 and TRBJ1-5; D not resolved. Looked up from germline, CDR1 is LNHDA and CDR2 is SQIVND (reference sequence). This CDR3 region has 12 residues. V gave up 5 bases and J gave up 0 bases, with 2 bases separating them. As DNA, the CDR3 is TGTGCCAGTAGTGTTAGCAATCAGCCCCAGCATTTT. Protein product: CASSVSNQPQHF.

The chain has TRBV7-2 and TRBJ2-1, with D perhaps given as TRBD1 or TRBD2 (5 bases each). Germline CDR1 reads SGHTA; CDR2 reads FQGNSA. Trimming cost V 5 bases and J 6 bases, with 14 bases left between them. The CDR3 spans 14 residues. The CDR3 region has the DNA TGTGCCAGCAGCCCCCCAGGGACGGTCAATGAGCAGTTCTTC. Translated: CASSPPGTVNEQFF. The entire variable domain, with the rest obtained from reference TRBV7-2 and TRBJ2-1, is as follows: GAGVSQSPSNKVTEKGKDVELRCDPISGHTALYWYRQSLGQGLEFLIYFQGNSAPDKSGLPSDRFSAERTGGSVSTLTIQRTQQEDSAVYLCASSPPGTVNEQFFGPGTRLTVL.